The 10 T cell receptor beta chains presented below share a single source sample, sequenced in a study of cytomegalovirus exposure and HLA in healthy donors. Both 60 Vbeta primers and 13 Jbeta primers went into the PCR. TCRdb's copy holds only in-frame clones and misses some; the assay was immunoSEQ multiplex PCR. The profile shows 120,000 to 150,000 clones, about 79% of them singletons. Sequencing input: PBMCs. The receptors come from a male donor in good health and CMV-seronegative.

This rearrangement joins TRBV29-1 to TRBJ1-1, with D tentatively TRBD1 (5 bases). The CDR3 is 14 residues long. Per germline, CDR1 SQVTM and CDR2 ANQGSEA. Trimming took off 6 bases at V and 11 bases at J, with 25 bases between the two ends. The CDR3 bases are TGCAGCGTCCAAACTGGGGGGATGGGGGGTCGGGCTTTCTTT. Translated: CSVQTGGMGGRAFF.

The J gene is TRBJ1-2, the V gene TRBV29-1, with TRBD1 identical over 8 bases. Unmatched junction bases numbered 7, after V lost 6 bases and J lost 1 base. Germline loops: CDR1 SQVTM, CDR2 ANQGSEA. The CDR3 consists of 14 residues. CDR3 amino acids: CSVPQGARNYGYTF. The CDR3 DNA reads as TGCAGCGTCCCGCAGGGGGCTCGTAACTATGGCTACACCTTC. The full variable domain, completed using reference TRBV29-1 and TRBJ1-2, is SAVISQKPSRDICQRGTSLTIQCQVDSQVTMMFWYRQQPGQSLTLIATANQGSEATYESGFVIDKFPISRPNLTFSTLTVSNMSPEDSSIYLCSVPQGARNYGYTFGSGTRLTVV.

The genes are TRBV12-5 and TRBJ2-7; possible D gene TRBD1, 6 bases. CDR1 and CDR2 from the germline V gene are LGHNT and FRNRAP. This CDR3 spans 14 amino acids. V was shortened by 3 bases and J by 3 bases, with 12 bases between the two germline ends. CDR3 in DNA: TGTGCTAGTGGTTTTCGGGACAACCTCTACGAGCAGTACTTC. The encoded protein is CASGFRDNLYEQYF. Filled out from reference TRBV12-5 and TRBJ2-7, the complete variable domain reads DARVTQTPRHKVTEMGQEVTMRCQPILGHNTVFWYRQTMMQGLELLAYFRNRAPLDDSGMPKDRFSAEMPDATLATLKIQPSEPRDSAVYFCASGFRDNLYEQYFGPGTRLTVT.

This sequence joins TRBV2 and TRBJ2-2, with 13 bases identical to TRBD2. J was trimmed by 7 bases and V by 6 bases; bases with no gene match: 5. The CDR3 contains 15 residues. CDR1 SNHLY and CDR2 FYNNEI come from the germline V gene. Here the CDR3 reads CASSRGLAGDGELFF. The CDR3 DNA follows: TGTGCCAGCAGCAGAGGACTAGCGGGGGACGGGGAGCTGTTTTTT.

The CDR3 sequence: CASSQYLSSGTGELFF. CDR3 nucleotides: TGTGCCAGCAGCCAATATCTGAGCTCGGGGACCGGGGAGCTGTTTTTT. V is TRBV14 and J is TRBJ2-2, with a possible D match to TRBD2 (5 bases). CDR3 size: 16 residues. Germline V gene data show CDR1 as SGHDN and CDR2 as FVKESK. The ends were cut back, 2 bases at V and 5 bases at J, with 15 bases in the middle.

The V call is TRBV10-3, the J call TRBJ2-7; D ambiguous. Looked up from germline, CDR1 is ENHRY and CDR2 is SYGVKD. This CDR3 has 13 amino acids. Trimming removed 2 bases at V and 3 bases at J, with 8 bases between. The CDR3 DNA is TGTGCCATCAGTGAGGAGATATTCTACGAGCAGTACTTC. This sequence encodes CAISEEIFYEQYF.

V gene TRBV11-3 combines with J gene TRBJ2-1; no definite D call. The CDR3 has 17 amino acids. Between the trimmed V and J ends, which lost 5 bases and 0 bases, there was a span of 17 bases. Germline CDR1 SGHNT, CDR2 YENEEA. The CDR3 region is CASSLGEAGSSYNEQFF. The CDR3 region has the DNA TGTGCCAGCAGCCTAGGAGAAGCAGGTAGCTCCTACAATGAGCAGTTCTTC.

CDR3 sequence (DNA): TGTGCCAGCAGTTTTGGACAGGGCGGGAGTGAAGCTTTCTTT. This gives the protein CASSFGQGGSEAFF. The chain recombines TRBV27 with TRBJ1-1; 8 bases are shared with TRBD1. V lost 3 bases to trimming and J lost 7 bases; unmatched junction nucleotides: 7. The CDR3 is made up of 14 amino acids. The V gene's germline CDR1 is MNHEY and CDR2 SMNVEV (reference sequence).

This clone is large within its sample. CDR3 amino acids: CASSLAGSHLLGTQYF. The CDR3 bases are TGTGCCAGCAGCTTGGCAGGGTCTCACTTACTGGGGACCCAGTACTTC. The chain employs TRBV5-4 and TRBJ2-5; a weak D match, TRBD1 (5 bases). This CDR3 comprises 16 residues. V lost 0 bases and J lost 7, with 19 bases in between. Germline CDR1 is SGHNT and CDR2 is YYREEE (reference sequence).

In its sample, this clone was seen a few times. The chain couples TRBV19 to TRBJ2-7; D perhaps matches TRBD1 (6 bases). The V and J ends lost 7 bases and 3 bases respectively, with 19 bases between them. From germline, CDR1 is LNHDA and CDR2 SQIVND (reference sequence). This CDR3 contains 15 residues. In DNA, the CDR3 is TGTGCCAGTACCCCGGGACACCTAAATCTCTACGAGCAGTACTTC. It specifies CASTPGHLNLYEQYF.